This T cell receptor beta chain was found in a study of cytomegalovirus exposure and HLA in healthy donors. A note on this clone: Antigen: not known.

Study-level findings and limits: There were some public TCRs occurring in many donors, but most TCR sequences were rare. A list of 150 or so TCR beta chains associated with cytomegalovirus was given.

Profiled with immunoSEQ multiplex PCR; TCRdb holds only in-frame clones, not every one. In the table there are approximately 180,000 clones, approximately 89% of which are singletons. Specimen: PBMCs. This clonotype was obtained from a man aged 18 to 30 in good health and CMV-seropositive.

The CDR3 loop is CASSQAYTNEKLFF. CDR3 in DNA: TGCGCCAGCAGCCAAGCGTATACTAATGAAAAACTGTTTTTT. The J gene is TRBJ1-4, the V gene TRBV4-3, with D unclear. Deletions cut 1 base from V and 2 bases from J, with 5 bases between. The CDR3 sequence is 14 residues long. Per germline, CDR1 LGHNA and CDR2 YSLEER.